This T cell receptor (beta chain) was identified during a study of neurological immune-mediated disorders. There are many counts of this clonotype. Synthesis of cDNA used 5'RACE (with 10-nucleotide random UMIs). Every sequencing run drew on 15-18 subjects and yielded over 190 million TCR-beta sequences. MiXCR was run by TCRdb on the 5' RACE reads, yielding one entry per CDR3 protein. The repertoire consists of approximately 30,000 distinct CDR3 sequences, with more than 20% occurring once and the leading ten covering around 15%. Trimming left V 4 bases short and J 4 bases short, with 7 bases between. CDR3 length: 12 residues. Per germline, CDR1 SNHLY and CDR2 FYNNEI.

The source of this sequence is a woman aged 55-69 years in good health. The sample consisted of PBMCs. The genes are TRBV2 and TRBJ1-2; D is unclear. The CDR3, as DNA: TGTGCCAGCAGTGCAGAGTCCTATGGCTACACCTTC. Translated, it gives CASSAESYGYTF.